These 26 T cell receptor beta chains originate from one sample sequenced in a study of T cells in Graves' hyperthyroidism and ophthalmopathy. RNA transcripts provided the source from which TCR beta CDR3 regions were amplified. First-round RT-PCR of the TCR CDR3 relied on the HTBI primer set. TCRdb called the multiplex PCR reads again in MiXCR, with one record for every CDR3 protein. Of around 420,000 distinct CDR3 sequences listed, around 13% were seen once; the top ten hold about 5%. Sequencing input: blood. The source of these receptors is a woman in her late teens or twenties with Graves' hyperthyroidism.

This clonotype has at least ten counts. V and J are TRBV19 and TRBJ1-1; D not certain. Trimming removed 1 base from V and 5 bases from J, with 14 bases in between. Germline V gives CDR1 LNHDA, CDR2 SQIVND (reference sequence). The CDR3 covers 15 residues. The CDR3 coding sequence is TGTGCCAGTAGTATAGGCAGGCGGCGTGGGACTGAAGCTTTCTTT. This sequence encodes CASSIGRRRGTEAFF.

Ten or more counts support this clonotype. The chain employs TRBV2 and TRBJ1-4; 8 positions agree with TRBD1. The CDR3 has 13 residues. Germline-derived CDR1 and CDR2 are SNHLY and FYNNEI. V was pared by 8 bases and J by 4 bases, with 3 bases of the junction left unmatched. CDR3 coding DNA: TGTGCCAGCGGGGGACAGGTTAATGAAAAACTGTTTTTT. Translated, it gives CASGGQVNEKLFF.

In its sample, this clonotype was seen many times. The chain joins TRBV2 to TRBJ2-5; 16 nucleotides line up with TRBD2. Germline-derived CDR1 and CDR2 are SNHLY and FYNNEI. The CDR3 covers 17 residues. V was clipped by 6 bases and J by 5 bases; unmatched bases: 9. The CDR3 nucleotides read TGTGCCAGCAGAGCCGGGACTAGCGGGAGGGCCATGGAGACCCAGTACTTC. Residues: CASRAGTSGRAMETQYF.

This clonotype has more than one count but fewer than ten. The CDR3 does not close with the conserved phenylalanine or tryptophan, likely indicating a read error. The chain recombines TRBV20-1 with TRBJ2-1; 8 positions agree with TRBD2. V lost 5 bases to trimming and J lost 0 bases; unmatched junction nucleotides: 6. The CDR3 sequence is 15 residues long. Germline V lookup: CDR1 DFQATT, CDR2 SNEGSKA (reference sequence). The CDR3 loop reads CSAGTSGSSYNEQFS. CDR3 nucleotides: TGCAGTGCTGGAACCAGCGGGAGCTCCTACAATGAGCAGTTCTCC.

V is TRBV14 and J is TRBJ2-5; 12 positions agree with TRBD2. Germline assignment: CDR1 SGHDN and CDR2 FVKESK. CDR3 length: 17 amino acids. Trimming at V came to 3 bases and at J to 1 base, leaving 6 bases not matched to a gene. The CDR3 bases are TGTGCCAGCAGCCAGGCGAAGACTAGCGGGGGCCAAGAGACCCAGTACTTC. Translated, it gives CASSQAKTSGGQETQYF. The full variable domain, its missing parts supplied by reference TRBV14 and TRBJ2-5, is EAGVTQFPSHSVIEKGQTVTLRCDPISGHDNLYWYRRVMGKEIKFLLHFVKESKQDESGMPNNRFLAERTGGTYSTLKVQPAELEDSGVYFCASSQAKTSGGQETQYFGPGTRLLVL.

Many counts were recorded for this clonotype. The J gene is TRBJ1-1, the V gene TRBV6-2 or TRBV6-3; 8 bases agree with TRBD1. This CDR3 comprises 17 residues. V lost 5 bases to trimming and J lost 0 bases; unmatched junction nucleotides: 11. Germline lookup yields CDR1 MNHEY and CDR2 SVGEGT. This CDR3 is CASSRPGTGRMNTEAFF. CDR3 bases: TGTGCCAGCAGTCGTCCCGGGACAGGCCGTATGAACACTGAAGCTTTCTTT.

This clonotype was counted ten times or more. This chain connects TRBV5-1 to TRBJ2-5; the D is unclear. The CDR3 has 13 residues. Deletions cut 2 bases from V and 5 bases from J, with 10 bases between. Germline CDR1 and CDR2: SGHRS and YFSETQ. The CDR3 loop is CASSLELMETQYF. The CDR3 DNA reads TGCGCCAGCAGCTTAGAACTAATGGAGACCCAGTACTTC.

There are many counts of this clonotype. The rearrangement uses TRBV24-1 and TRBJ2-1; TRBD1 aligns across 8 bases. The trim removed 4 bases at V and 0 bases at J, leaving 10 bases unmatched. CDR3 length equals 18 residues. The V gene's germline CDR1 is KGHDR and CDR2 SFDVKD. Here the CDR3 DNA reads TGTGCCACCAGTGAGGGCAGGGGGCTTCTAAGCTCCTACAATGAGCAGTTCTTC. This sequence encodes CATSEGRGLLSSYNEQFF.

This clonotype was observed many times. The J gene is TRBJ2-3, the V gene TRBV2; D not certain. The CDR3 is 15 residues long. The V gene's germline CDR1 is SNHLY and CDR2 FYNNEI. V lost 4 bases, J lost 1 base, and 12 bases lay in between. For the CDR3, the DNA is TGTGCCAGCAGTGTAGGTCGGGCCCGCACAGATACGCAGTATTTT. Its translation is CASSVGRARTDTQYF.

The sample holds many counts of this clonotype. This sequence joins TRBV9 and TRBJ2-7; D is uncertain. Trimming took 0 bases from V and 0 from J, leaving 7 bases between them. The CDR3 sequence is 14 residues long. Per the germline V gene, CDR1 is SGDLS and CDR2 is YYNGEE. In nucleotides, the CDR3 is TGTGCCAGCAGCGTAGGGAGCCTCTCCTACGAGCAGTACTTC. Its protein product is CASSVGSLSYEQYF.

This clonotype has only a few counts. The chain carries TRBV27 and TRBJ2-5, with D hard to call. This CDR3 has 15 residues. V was trimmed by 2 bases and J by 0 bases, leaving 10 bases between them. CDR1 is MNHEY and CDR2 is SMNVEV in the germline V gene (reference sequence). CDR3: CASSLSQVYQETQYF. In DNA form, the CDR3 reads TGTGCCAGCAGTTTAAGCCAGGTTTACCAAGAGACCCAGTACTTC.

The chain recombines TRBV4-2 with TRBJ2-1; 9 bases are shared with TRBD2. J was trimmed by 2 bases and V by 0 bases; bases with no gene match: 8. Germline V gene sequence: CDR1 LGHNA, CDR2 YNFKEQ. This CDR3 is 18 amino acids long. The CDR3 spells CASSQDWASGNPYNEQFF. CDR3 nucleotide sequence: TGTGCCAGCAGCCAAGATTGGGCTAGCGGGAATCCCTACAATGAGCAGTTCTTC.

V is TRBV4-1 and J is TRBJ1-5, with a weak D call TRBD1 (6 bases). The germline V gene has CDR1 MGHRA and CDR2 YSYEKL. This CDR3 is 14 amino acids long. V lost 5 bases and J 1 base, leaving 9 bases between the germline ends. CDR3 sequence (DNA): TGCGCCAGCAGCGGGAGGGGGAGCAATCAGCCCCAGCATTTT. It translates to CASSGRGSNQPQHF.

This clonotype occurred many times. This chain connects TRBV11-2 to TRBJ1-2, with unresolved D. The V end lost 0 bases, the J end lost 8 bases, and 16 bases lay between the germline ends. This CDR3 is 15 amino acids long. Germline V CDR1 and CDR2: SGHAT, FQNNGV. CDR3 sequence (DNA): TGTGCCAGCAGCTTAGACGCCCCGGACCAAAAGGGCTACACCTTC. Its protein product is CASSLDAPDQKGYTF.

The gene calls are TRBV15 and TRBJ1-4; D gene unclear. CDR1 is LNHNV and CDR2 is YYDKDF in the germline V gene (reference sequence). The length of the CDR3 is 14 residues. V lost 1 base and J 6 bases, leaving 9 bases between the germline ends. The CDR3, as DNA: TGTGCCACCAGCAGAGGTAGGAAGGATGAAAAACTGTTTTTT. This translates into CATSRGRKDEKLFF.

A few counts support this clonotype. A much larger clonotype is one base distant, so this may be a read error. The CDR3 here is CASSLGLAASYEQYF. The CDR3 nucleotides read TGTGCCAGCAGCTTGGGACTAGCGGCCTCCTACGAGCAGTACTTC. The V gene is TRBV5-5, the J gene TRBJ2-7, with 9 nucleotides matching TRBD2. Germline V gives CDR1 SGHKS, CDR2 YYEKEE (reference sequence). CDR3 length: 15 amino acids. The ends lost 0 bases at V and 0 bases at J; junction bases unmatched: 1. Drawing the rest from reference TRBV5-5 and TRBJ2-7, the complete variable domain is DAGVTQSPTHLIKTRGQQVTLRCSPISGHKSVSWYQQVLGQGPQFIFQYYEKEERGRGNFPDRFSARQFPNYSSELNVNALLLGDSALYLCASSLGLAASYEQYFGPGTRLTVT.

This chain links TRBV7-9 with TRBJ1-6; weak D call: TRBD1 (5 bases). V lost 7 bases to trimming and J lost 5 bases, with 12 bases between them. The CDR3 extends over 14 amino acids. Germline V gives CDR1 SEHNR, CDR2 FQNEAQ (reference sequence). This chain's CDR3 is CASTQQGDNSPLHF. The CDR3 DNA follows: TGTGCCAGCACCCAGCAGGGTGATAATTCACCCCTCCACTTT.

V gene TRBV11-2 combines with J gene TRBJ2-7, with 9 positions matching TRBD1. CDR3 length: 14 amino acids. Germline V CDR1 and CDR2: SGHAT, FQNNGV. V lost 5 bases, J lost 5 bases, and 7 bases stayed unmatched. CDR3 sequence reads: CASSRGDRDHEQYF. Here the CDR3 DNA reads TGTGCCAGCAGCAGGGGGGACAGGGACCACGAGCAGTACTTC.

This clonotype was seen once. The gene calls are TRBV18 and TRBJ1-4; the match to TRBD1 covers 8 bases. J lost 6 bases, V lost 6 bases, and 6 bases had no gene match. Germline V gives CDR1 KGHSH, CDR2 LQKENI. The CDR3 is 14 residues long. The CDR3 reads CASSSQGVDEKLFF. CDR3 in DNA: TGTGCCAGCTCGTCACAGGGGGTAGATGAAAAACTGTTTTTT.

This clonotype was recorded many times. The chain is built from TRBV27 and TRBJ1-1, with D unclear. Germline values: CDR1 MNHEY, CDR2 SMNVEV (reference sequence). Trimming stripped 2 bases from V and 1 base from J, with 8 bases between. The CDR3 is 14 residues long. CDR3 bases: TGTGCCAGCAGTTTAGATACGGGGAACACTGAAGCTTTCTTT. Translation: CASSLDTGNTEAFF.

This clonotype was seen many times. The rearrangement joins TRBV3-1 to TRBJ2-2; 14 bases match TRBD2. V shed 3 bases, J shed 6 bases, and the junction held 9 bases outside the gene matches. This CDR3 is built from 18 residues. Germline CDR1 is LGHDT and CDR2 is YNNKEL (reference sequence). CDR3 in amino acids: CASSQRTSGRNWAGELFF. CDR3 DNA sequence: TGTGCCAGCAGCCAGAGGACTAGCGGGAGGAATTGGGCCGGGGAGCTGTTTTTT.

This clonotype was observed at least ten times. The chain carries TRBV28 and TRBJ1-5, with 7 bases that match TRBD1. Looked up from germline, CDR1 is MDHEN and CDR2 is SYDVKM. The CDR3 length is 15 residues. The V segment lost 4 bases and the J segment 7 bases; nucleotides outside the gene matches: 10. In nucleotides, the CDR3 is TGTGCCAGCAGTTATCTTAGGGGGCTTCAGCAGCCCCAGCATTTT. This sequence encodes CASSYLRGLQQPQHF.

This clonotype was detected many times. The chain joins TRBV12-3 or TRBV12-4 to TRBJ1-1, with TRBD1 as a possible D gene (6 bases). V lost 6 bases and J lost 0, with 11 bases in between. The CDR3 consists of 14 residues. CDR3 bases: TGTGCCAGCAGAACGGACAGTATGAACACTGAAGCTTTCTTT. It specifies CASRTDSMNTEAFF.

The chain recombines TRBV15 with TRBJ2-7; 8 nucleotides align to TRBD1. CDR1 is LNHNV, CDR2 YYDKDF, per germline (reference sequence). The CDR3 has 15 residues. V dropped 0 bases and J dropped 3; count of bases not matched to a gene: 4. CDR3 residues: CATSRDVTGGYEQYF. As DNA, the CDR3 is TGTGCCACCAGCAGAGACGTCACAGGGGGCTACGAGCAGTACTTC.

A note on this clonotype: A single base separates this from a much larger clone, so it may be a read error. V and J are TRBV7-3 and TRBJ1-1, with TRBD1 matching over 8 bases. The CDR3 has 14 residues. The germline V gene has CDR1 SGHTA and CDR2 FQGTGA. The J segment lost 4 bases and the V segment lost 6 bases, leaving 7 bases of the junction unmatched. CDR3 amino acids: CASRIAGGSTEAFF. The CDR3 coding sequence is TGTGCCAGCAGAATTGCAGGGGGCTCCACTGAAGCTTTCTTT.

This clonotype was recorded many times. This chain links TRBV20-1 with TRBJ2-7; D possibly uses TRBD1 or TRBD2 (6 bases each). Germline CDR1 is DFQATT and CDR2 is SNEGSKA (reference sequence). This CDR3 region has 15 residues. V lost 3 bases, J lost 0 bases, and 15 bases lay in between. The CDR3 is CSASGGGASSYEQYF. CDR3 in DNA: TGCAGTGCTAGTGGGGGCGGGGCGAGCTCCTACGAGCAGTACTTC.